These T cell receptor beta chains were read from a single sample in a study of neurological immune-mediated disorders. MiXCR, applied by TCRdb to the 5' RACE reads, yields one record per CDR3 protein. The table shows roughly 56,000 distinct CDR3 sequences, with around 10% occurring only once. Specimen: PBMCs. The receptors were gathered from a man aged 55-75 years in good health. The CDR3 runs from the conserved cysteine through the conserved F or W. A D gene is named only where the DNA matches it firmly. Clone size appears in some rows only: once, few, many, or a class for an expanded clone.

V	size	J	D	DNA	CDR3
TRBV5-6	many	TRBJ2-2	-	TGTGCCAGCAGCCATCCTCACACCGGGGAGCTGTTTTTT	CASSHPHTGELFF
TRBV5-6	many	TRBJ2-7	-	TGTGCCAGCAGCTTGTGGGGTTACGAGCAGTACTTC	CASSLWGYEQYF
TRBV5-4	many	TRBJ2-5	TRBD2	TGTGCCAGCAGCTCGAAGCGGGGGCAAGAGACCCAGTACTTC	CASSSKRGQETQYF
TRBV5-1	many	TRBJ1-2	-	TGCGCCAGCAGCTTAAGCAGTTTTAACTATGGCTACACCTTC	CASSLSSFNYGYTF
TRBV6-6	many	TRBJ2-7	-	TGTGCCAGCAGTTACTCGACCAGGGACTACGAGCAGTACTTC	CASSYSTRDYEQYF
TRBV7-8	-	TRBJ2-1	-	TGTGCCAGCAGCTTAGGCGGGGATTACAATGAGCAGTTCTTC	CASSLGGDYNEQFF
TRBV4-3	many	TRBJ2-2	TRBD2	TGCGCCAGCAGCCAAGTTGGCCTAGCGGGGGGGAAGAACACCGGGGAGCTGTTTTTT	CASSQVGLAGGKNTGELFF
TRBV4-3	many	TRBJ2-2	TRBD2	TGCGCCAGCAGCCAAGTCCGGGGGGCGAACACCGGGGAGCTGTTTTTT	CASSQVRGANTGELFF
TRBV6-6	many	TRBJ1-1	TRBD1	TGTGCCAGCAGTTACTTTAGGAGGGGGCGTACTGAAGCTTTCTTT	CASSYFRRGRTEAFF
TRBV3-1	-	TRBJ2-7	-	TGTGCCAGCAGCCAAAGAGACAACGAGCAGTACTTC	CASSQRDNEQYF
TRBV12-3/TRBV12-4	many	TRBJ2-7	TRBD1	TGTGCCAGCAGCGAGTCGGGACAGCGATACTCCTACGAGCAGTACTTC	CASSESGQRYSYEQYF
TRBV7-2	many	TRBJ2-7	TRBD1	TGTGCCAGCTCTTTGATAATGACAGGGGGCTACGAGCAGTACTTC	CASSLIMTGGYEQYF
TRBV20-1	once	TRBJ2-7	TRBD1	TGCAGTGCAAGGGGACAGCTAAGCTCCTACGAGCAGTACTTC	CSARGQLSSYEQYF
TRBV6-2/TRBV6-3	once	TRBJ1-1	-	TGTGCCAGCACCCCTGGACAGCTAACCGAAGCTTTCTTT	CASTPGQLTEAFF
TRBV4-1	-	TRBJ1-6	-	TGCGCCAGCAGCCAAGATTCGCGGGGCGTTGTACAGGATTCACCCCTCCACTTT	CASSQDSRGVVQDSPLHF
TRBV20-1	-	TRBJ2-7	-	TGCAGTGCTAGACTCCCGGACCTCGATTCCTACGAGCAGTACTTC	CSARLPDLDSYEQYF
TRBV5-1	many	TRBJ2-1	-	TGCGCCCCCTCCTACAATGAGCAGTTCTTC	CAPSYNEQFF
TRBV15	-	TRBJ2-1	-	TGTGCCACCGGCAGAGGAGTGGGCGCCTACAATGAGCAGTTCTTC	CATGRGVGAYNEQFF
TRBV12-3/TRBV12-4	-	TRBJ2-3	-	TGTGCCAGCAGCCCCACCGTGGTGGCGACGAGCACAGATACGCAGTATTTT	CASSPTVVATSTDTQYF
TRBV20-1	many	TRBJ1-1	-	TGCAGTGCTTTGGATCGGAATGAAGCTTTCTTT	CSALDRNEAFF
TRBV27	many	TRBJ1-6	-	TGTGCCAGCAGTTTCTGGGGCCTTAATTCACCCCTCCACTTT	CASSFWGLNSPLHF
TRBV5-1	-	TRBJ1-2	-	TGCGCCAGAAGCTTTTCGGGTGGTGCTGGCTACACCTTC	CARSFSGGAGYTF
TRBV29-1	many	TRBJ2-3	-	TGCAGCGCTACAGAAGGGATTAGCACAGATACGCAGTATTTT	CSATEGISTDTQYF
TRBV12-3/TRBV12-4	few	TRBJ1-6	-	TGTGCCAGCAGTTTAAGGGGCGGAAATTCACCCCTCCACTTT	CASSLRGGNSPLHF
TRBV7-8	many	TRBJ2-7	TRBD2	TGTGCCAGCAGCCCGGGACTAGCTGGGTACGAGCAGTACTTC	CASSPGLAGYEQYF
TRBV20-1	many	TRBJ1-5	-	TGCAGTGCTAGAGCGGGGAACAACAATCAGCCCCAGCATTTT	CSARAGNNNQPQHF
TRBV10-3	once	TRBJ1-1	-	TGTGCCATCAGTGAAACAGACACTGAAGCTTTCTTT	CAISETDTEAFF
TRBV7-9	many	TRBJ2-1	-	TGTGCCAGCAGCTTAGCGATGGTTGGGGCGGTGCAGTTCTTC	CASSLAMVGAVQFF
TRBV6-5	few	TRBJ2-7	-	TGTGCCAGCAGTGCAATCCTTCGGGCCTACGAGCAGTACTTC	CASSAILRAYEQYF
TRBV27	many	TRBJ1-3	TRBD1	TGTGCCAGCAGTCCTCGACAGGGCAAGTCTGGAAACACCATATATTTT	CASSPRQGKSGNTIYF
TRBV5-6	many	TRBJ1-5	-	TGTGCCAGCAGCTTGGGGGCAGCCGATCAGCCCCAGCATTTT	CASSLGAADQPQHF
TRBV7-2	many	TRBJ2-7	TRBD2	TGTGCCAGCCGAACTAGCGGGTCCGCCTACGAGCAGTACTTC	CASRTSGSAYEQYF
TRBV6-5	many	TRBJ1-2	-	TGTGCCAGCAGTTACGGATTCGGTGGGCAGGGAACTCACCGCTGGGGCTACACCTTC	CASSYGFGGQGTHRWGYTF
TRBV19	-	TRBJ1-2	TRBD1	TGTGCCAGTAGCATTGGACAGGGGGATGGCTACACCTTC	CASSIGQGDGYTF
TRBV11-3	many	TRBJ2-5	-	TGTGCCAGCAGCTTAGGTCCGGGCAGCCAAGAGACCCAGTACTTC	CASSLGPGSQETQYF
TRBV9	many	TRBJ1-1	TRBD1	TGTGCCAGCAGCGTAGGACAGGGGATGAACACTGAAGCTTTCTTT	CASSVGQGMNTEAFF
TRBV15	many	TRBJ2-3	-	TGTGCAACGTCCGGGGGTGGTGCAGATACGCAGTATTTT	CATSGGGADTQYF
TRBV12-3/TRBV12-4	many	TRBJ2-7	-	TGTGCCAGCAGTTTGGTCGGAGGCTACGAGCAGTACTTC	CASSLVGGYEQYF
TRBV28	many	TRBJ2-7	-	TGTGCCAGCAGTCCACAGGGTAACGAGCAGTACTTC	CASSPQGNEQYF
TRBV7-6	-	TRBJ2-3	-	TGTGCCAGCAGCTTAGTTTACAACCCCGCAGATACGCAGTATTTT	CASSLVYNPADTQYF
TRBV20-1	many	TRBJ1-5	-	TGCAGTGCCACTGCCCGGGGGAATCAGCCCCAGCATTTT	CSATARGNQPQHF
TRBV5-6	many	TRBJ2-7	-	TGTGCCAGCACCAAAACAGGGAGCGGGGACGAGCAGTACTTC	CASTKTGSGDEQYF
TRBV7-3	many	TRBJ2-2	-	TGTGCCAGCAGCCAAGGGAATACGAACACCGGGGAGCTGTTTTTT	CASSQGNTNTGELFF
TRBV20-1	once	TRBJ2-1	TRBD2	TGCAGTGCTAGCCCACTAGCGGGGCGGAATGAGCAGTTCTTC	CSASPLAGRNEQFF
TRBV7-2	many	TRBJ2-7	-	TGTGCCAGCAGATCCACTGGGCACTACGAGCAGTACTTC	CASRSTGHYEQYF
TRBV10-3	many	TRBJ2-5	TRBD1	TGTGCCATCAGAACAGGGGGCGTCCAAGAGACCCAGTACTTC	CAIRTGGVQETQYF